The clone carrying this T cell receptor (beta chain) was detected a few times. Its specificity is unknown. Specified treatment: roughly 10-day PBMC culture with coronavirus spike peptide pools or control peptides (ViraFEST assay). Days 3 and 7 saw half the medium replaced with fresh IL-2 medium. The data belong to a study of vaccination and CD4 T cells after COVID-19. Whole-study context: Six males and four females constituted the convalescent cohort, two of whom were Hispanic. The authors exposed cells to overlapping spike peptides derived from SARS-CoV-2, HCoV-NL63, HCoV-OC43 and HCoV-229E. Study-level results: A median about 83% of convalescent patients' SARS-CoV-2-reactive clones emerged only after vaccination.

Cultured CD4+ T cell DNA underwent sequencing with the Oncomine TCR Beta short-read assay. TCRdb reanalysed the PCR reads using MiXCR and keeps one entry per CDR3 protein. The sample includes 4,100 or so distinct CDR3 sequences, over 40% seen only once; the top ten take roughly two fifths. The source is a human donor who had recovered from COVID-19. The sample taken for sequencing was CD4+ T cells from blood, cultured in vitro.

This CDR3 is CSARDGFLGSLYGYTF. The CDR3 coding sequence is TGCAGTGCTAGAGATGGGTTCTTGGGATCTCTTTATGGCTACACCTTC. The chain combines TRBV20-1 with TRBJ1-2; D is ambiguous. This CDR3 spans 16 amino acids. From germline, CDR1 is DFQATT and CDR2 SNEGSKA (reference sequence). The V end was cut by 0 bases, the J end by 5 bases, with 19 bases between.